A selection of T cell receptor beta chains follows, all from one sample in a study of cytomegalovirus exposure and HLA in healthy donors. The method was immunoSEQ multiplex PCR; TCRdb's version includes in-frame clones alone and lacks a portion of them. The table shows some 150,000 clones, with roughly 80% occurring only once. The sequencing sample was made of PBMCs. Receptors were obtained from a man between 18 and 29 years old in good health and CMV-seropositive. CDR3s include the opening cysteine and the closing phenylalanine or tryptophan. The D gene is left open where the match is weak.

>TRBJ2-3|TRBV19|TRBD2
CASSNRLAGGTDTQYF
>TRBJ2-7|TRBV6-1|TRBD2
CASSEQSWVAGASFEQYF
>TRBJ1-2|TRBV5-6|.
CASNSDGYYGYTF
>TRBJ2-2|TRBV19|TRBD1
CASTPGTGGSGELFF
>TRBJ2-1|TRBV6-8|.
CASILVCVSQFF
>TRBJ2-5|TRBV10-1|TRBD2
CASSRLAGEETQYF
>TRBJ2-1|TRBV4-1|.
CASSQDRSRSSYNEQFF
>TRBJ1-6|TRBV19|TRBD1
CASSLGQGHNSPLHF
>TRBJ2-2|TRBV4-2|TRBD1
CASSRSGTGNTGELFF
>TRBJ2-1|TRBV13|TRBD2
CASSQVREVWNEQFF
>TRBJ1-1|TRBV7-2|.
CASSLQGRNTEAFF
>TRBJ2-5|TRBV7-2|TRBD2
CASRRLAGSSETQYF
>TRBJ2-5|TRBV5-1|TRBD2
CASSKGTSGARETQYF
>TRBJ1-2|TRBV15|.
CATSIQVANYGYTF
>TRBJ2-7|TRBV27|TRBD1
CASSRTDRGHEQYF
>TRBJ1-5|TRBV5-8|.
CASKQYSNQPQHF
>TRBJ2-1|TRBV7-3|TRBD2
CASSHGGAVDEQFF
>TRBJ2-7|TRBV4-2|.
CASSQDAGRRSSYEQYF
>TRBJ2-2|TRBV7-3|.
CASSLGPVTGELFF
>TRBJ1-5|TRBV12-1|.
CASSDGTGDSNQPQHF
>TRBJ2-2|TRBV4-2|TRBD2
CASSQVALAGGGVGELFF
>TRBJ2-5|TRBV4-1|.
CASSRTKWEETQYF
>TRBJ1-1|TRBV30|.
CAWSVGGNTEAFF
>TRBJ2-1|TRBV5-6|.
CASSLERLNEQFF
>TRBJ1-1|TRBV10-1|TRBD1
CASRALDRDKMNTEAFF
>TRBJ2-2|TRBV4-3|TRBD1
CASSQEGTGFSSNTGELFF
>TRBJ2-7|TRBV4-1|.
CASSQDLVALEQYF
>TRBJ2-2|TRBV9|TRBD2
CASSPRFPAGVTGELFF
>TRBJ1-4|TRBV25-1|TRBD1
CASSEGTGVIGEKLFF
>TRBJ2-5|TRBV11-2|TRBD1
CASKKQGSGETQYF
>TRBJ1-6|TRBV6-5|TRBD1
CASSYSAGTGSSPLHF
>TRBJ2-1|TRBV5-4|TRBD2
CASSLTSGTYNEQFF
>TRBJ2-7|TRBV29-1|.
CSVSGTSYEQYF
>TRBJ2-7|TRBV27|TRBD2
CASSLLGLAIYEQYF
>TRBJ1-1|TRBV27|.
CASSLLTAGLHEAFF
>TRBJ1-1|TRBV19|TRBD1
CASTLTGGLRGNTEAFF
>TRBJ2-1|TRBV7-9|.
CASSFPSMSEQFF
>TRBJ2-2|TRBV9|TRBD2
CASREAGRNTGELFF
>TRBJ2-2|TRBV19|.
CASSIDQATRNTGELFF
>TRBJ2-1|TRBV5-1|TRBD2
CASSSISGGGSYNEQFF
>TRBJ2-7|TRBV29-1|TRBD1
CSVEGDRPTYEQYF
>TRBJ1-6|TRBV2|.
CASSPQNSPLHF
>TRBJ2-1|TRBV29-1|.
CSVARGQLNNEQFF